This T cell receptor beta chain was profiled in a study of blood T cell repertoires in COVID-19. Turning to the study itself: Sample material is recorded as cDNA or gDNA derived from T cells, B-cell-depleted T cells, or PBMCs.

The data were produced by immunoSEQ multiplex PCR, yet TCRdb's version contains in-frame clones alone and is incomplete. The sample holds around 220,000 clones, around nine tenths seen once. Recruitment covered about two dozen US areas and drew participants whose ages spanned about 18 to 90 years. The CDR3 length is 12 residues. Germline CDR1 is MNHEY and CDR2 is SVGAGI. Unmatched junction bases numbered 6, after V lost 5 bases and J lost 14 bases. The source material was PBMCs or T cells enriched from blood (not recorded which). The receptor's source is a woman aged 18-29 years who had recovered from COVID-19. This chain joins TRBV6-5 and TRBJ2-1, with TRBD2 matching 10 bases. As DNA, the CDR3 is TGTGCCAGCAGTACCGCCCTAGCGGGGGAGTTCTTC. Protein sequence: CASSTALAGEFF.